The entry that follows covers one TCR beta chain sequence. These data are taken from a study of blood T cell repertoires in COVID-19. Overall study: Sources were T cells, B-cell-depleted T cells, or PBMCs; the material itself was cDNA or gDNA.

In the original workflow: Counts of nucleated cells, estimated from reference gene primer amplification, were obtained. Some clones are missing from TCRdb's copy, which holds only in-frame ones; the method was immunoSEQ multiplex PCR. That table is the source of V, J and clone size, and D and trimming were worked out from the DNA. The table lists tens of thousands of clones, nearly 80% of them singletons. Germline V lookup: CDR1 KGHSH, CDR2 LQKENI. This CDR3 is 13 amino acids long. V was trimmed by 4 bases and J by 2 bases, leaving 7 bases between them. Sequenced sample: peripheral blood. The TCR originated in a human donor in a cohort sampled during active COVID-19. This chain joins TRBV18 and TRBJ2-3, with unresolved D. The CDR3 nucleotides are TGTGCCAGCTCACACTCGTCCACAGATACGCAGTATTTT. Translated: CASSHSSTDTQYF.